This TCR beta chain was obtained from a study of identical twins. The trim removed 2 bases at V and 4 bases at J, leaving 10 bases unmatched. Germline assignment: CDR1 KGHSY and CDR2 FQNENV. The CDR3 totals 17 residues. Each CDR3 protein gets one entry after TCRdb re-called the 5' RACE reads with MiXCR. This table has some 730,000 distinct CDR3 sequences, 15% to 20% appearing once. These records were also assigned to another study, of T cells expressing NK-cell markers.

The chain employs TRBV16 and TRBJ2-1; TRBD2 agrees at 8 bases. The clonotype was recovered from a woman under 30 in good health. The sample taken for sequencing was PBMCs. CDR3 in DNA: TGTGCCAGCAGCCAACACCTTACTAGCGGCGAATACAATGAGCAGTTCTTC. Its protein product is CASSQHLTSGEYNEQFF.